This record looks at one T cell receptor beta chain sequence and its context. Its antigen is unidentified. Other nucleotide sequences in the sample specify the same CDR3. Trimming took 2 bases from V and 4 from J, leaving 12 bases between them. CDR1 is SNHLY, CDR2 FYNNEI, per germline. The CDR3 is 14 amino acids. The record originates from a study of T cell responses to AZD1222 COVID-19 vaccine. Study-level points and caveats: Regions left unmutated in variants are reportedly the target of nearly half of spike-specific TCRs. After the peak T cell response, and only then, were repertoires sampled.

Produced via immunoSEQ multiplex PCR; TCRdb's table is partial and in-frame only. The table has approximately 150,000 clones, roughly 90% seen once. Sequences were derived from peripheral blood, sampled on day 0 of AZD1222 vaccination. The chain carries TRBV2 and TRBJ2-7; maybe TRBD1 (5 bases). This clonotype was sampled from an adult in good health. CDR3 residues: CASSEKGLGYEQYF. CDR3 bases: TGTGCCAGCAGTGAAAAGGGGTTGGGGTACGAGCAGTACTTC.